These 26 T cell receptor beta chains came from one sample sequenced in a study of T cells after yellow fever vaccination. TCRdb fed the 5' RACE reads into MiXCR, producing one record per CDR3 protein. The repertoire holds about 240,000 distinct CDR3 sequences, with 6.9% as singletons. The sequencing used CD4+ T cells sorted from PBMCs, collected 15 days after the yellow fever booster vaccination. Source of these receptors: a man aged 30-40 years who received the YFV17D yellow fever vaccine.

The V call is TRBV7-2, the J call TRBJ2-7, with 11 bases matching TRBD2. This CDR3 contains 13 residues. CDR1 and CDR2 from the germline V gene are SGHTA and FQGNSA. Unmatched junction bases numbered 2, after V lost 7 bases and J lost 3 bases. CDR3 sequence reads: CASKLAGVYEQYF. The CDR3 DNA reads TGTGCCAGCAAACTAGCGGGAGTCTACGAGCAGTACTTC.

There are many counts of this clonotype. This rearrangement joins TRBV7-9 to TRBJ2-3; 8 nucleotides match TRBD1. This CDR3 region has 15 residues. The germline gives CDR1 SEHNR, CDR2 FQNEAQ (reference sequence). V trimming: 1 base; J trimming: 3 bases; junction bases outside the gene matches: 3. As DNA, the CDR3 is TGTGCCAGCAGCTTAGGAAACAGGGGGACAGATACGCAGTATTTT. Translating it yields CASSLGNRGTDTQYF. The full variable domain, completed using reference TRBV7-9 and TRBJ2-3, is DTGVSQNPRHKITKRGQNVTFRCDPISEHNRLYWYRQTLGQGPEFLTYFQNEAQLEKSRLLSDRFSAERPKGSFSTLEIQRTEQGDSAMYLCASSLGNRGTDTQYFGPGTRLTVL.

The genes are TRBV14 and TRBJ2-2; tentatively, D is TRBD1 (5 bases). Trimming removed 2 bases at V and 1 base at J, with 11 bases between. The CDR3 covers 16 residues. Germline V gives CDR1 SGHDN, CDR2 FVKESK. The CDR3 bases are TGTGCCAGCAGCCAACTCAGGGTCGAGAACACCGGGGAGCTGTTTTTT. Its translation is CASSQLRVENTGELFF.

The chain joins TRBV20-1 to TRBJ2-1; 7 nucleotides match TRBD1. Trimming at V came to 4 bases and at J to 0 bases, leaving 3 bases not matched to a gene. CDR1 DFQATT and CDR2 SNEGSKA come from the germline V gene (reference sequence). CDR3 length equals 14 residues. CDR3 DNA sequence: TGCAGTGCTACGCGACAGGGCTCCTACAATGAGCAGTTCTTC. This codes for CSATRQGSYNEQFF.

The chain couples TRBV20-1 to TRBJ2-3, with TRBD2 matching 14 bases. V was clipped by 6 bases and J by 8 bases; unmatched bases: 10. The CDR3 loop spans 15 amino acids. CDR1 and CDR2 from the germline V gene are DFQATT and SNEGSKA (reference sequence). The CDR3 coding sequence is TGCAGTGCAAACCTCGGGACTAGCGGGAGCGGTACGCAGTATTTT. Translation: CSANLGTSGSGTQYF.

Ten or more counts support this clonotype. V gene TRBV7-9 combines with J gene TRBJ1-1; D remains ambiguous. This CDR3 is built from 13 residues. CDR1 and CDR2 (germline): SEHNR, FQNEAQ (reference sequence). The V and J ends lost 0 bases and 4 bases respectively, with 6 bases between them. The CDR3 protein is CASSLAPGTEAFF. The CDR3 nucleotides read TGTGCCAGCAGCTTAGCCCCGGGCACTGAAGCTTTCTTT.

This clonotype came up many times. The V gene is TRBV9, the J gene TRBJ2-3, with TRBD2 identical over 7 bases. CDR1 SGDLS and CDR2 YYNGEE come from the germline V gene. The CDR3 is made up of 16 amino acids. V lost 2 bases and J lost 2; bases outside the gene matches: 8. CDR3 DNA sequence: TGTGCCAGCAGCGTCATCCTAGCGGACAACACAGATACGCAGTATTTT. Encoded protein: CASSVILADNTDTQYF.

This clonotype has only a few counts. The CDR3 reads CASSLANPNTEAFF. The CDR3 DNA sequence: TGTGCCAGCAGCTTGGCAAATCCGAACACTGAAGCTTTCTTT. V gene TRBV5-5 combines with J gene TRBJ1-1; D gene ambiguous. CDR3 length equals 14 residues. The germline V gene has CDR1 SGHKS and CDR2 YYEKEE (reference sequence). V was shortened by 0 bases and J by 1 base, with 7 bases between the two germline ends.

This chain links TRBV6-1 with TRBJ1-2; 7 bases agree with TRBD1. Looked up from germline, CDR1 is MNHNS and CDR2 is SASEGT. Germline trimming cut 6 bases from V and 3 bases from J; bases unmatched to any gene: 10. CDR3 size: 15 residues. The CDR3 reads CASRTLPTGYYGYTF. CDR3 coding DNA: TGTGCCAGCAGAACACTACCGACAGGGTACTATGGCTACACCTTC.

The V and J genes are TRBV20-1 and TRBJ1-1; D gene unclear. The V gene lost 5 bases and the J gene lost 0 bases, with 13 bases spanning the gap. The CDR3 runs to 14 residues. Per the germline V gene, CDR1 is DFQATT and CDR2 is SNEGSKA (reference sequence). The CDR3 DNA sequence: TGCAGTGCTCGTGCATACAGTATGAACACTGAAGCTTTCTTT. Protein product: CSARAYSMNTEAFF.

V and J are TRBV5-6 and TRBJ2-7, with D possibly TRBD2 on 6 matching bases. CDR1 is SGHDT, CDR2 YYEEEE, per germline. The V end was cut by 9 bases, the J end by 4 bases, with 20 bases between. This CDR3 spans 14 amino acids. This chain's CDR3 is CATQDYRGIYEQYF. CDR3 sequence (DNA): TGTGCCACCCAGGACTATCGCGGGATTTACGAGCAGTACTTC.

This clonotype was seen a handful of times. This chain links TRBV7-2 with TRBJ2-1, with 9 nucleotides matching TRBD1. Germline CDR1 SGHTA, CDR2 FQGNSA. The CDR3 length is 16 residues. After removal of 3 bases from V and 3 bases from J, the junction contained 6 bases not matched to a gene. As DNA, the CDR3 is TGTGCCAGCAGCTTCCCTCCGGGACAGGGCTACAATGAGCAGTTCTTC. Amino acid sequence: CASSFPPGQGYNEQFF.

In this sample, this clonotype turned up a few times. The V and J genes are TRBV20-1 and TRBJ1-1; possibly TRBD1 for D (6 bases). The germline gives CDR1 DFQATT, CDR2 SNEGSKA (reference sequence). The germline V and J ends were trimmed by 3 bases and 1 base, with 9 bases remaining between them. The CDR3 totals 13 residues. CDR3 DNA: TGCAGTGCTAGGGGGGCAGCGAACACTGAAGCTTTCTTT. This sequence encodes CSARGAANTEAFF.

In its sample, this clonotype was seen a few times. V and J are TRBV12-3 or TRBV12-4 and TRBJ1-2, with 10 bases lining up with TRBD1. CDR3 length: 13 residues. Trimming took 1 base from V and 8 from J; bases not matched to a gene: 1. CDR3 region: CASSLGDRGGYTF. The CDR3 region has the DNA TGTGCCAGCAGTTTAGGGGACAGGGGAGGCTACACCTTC.

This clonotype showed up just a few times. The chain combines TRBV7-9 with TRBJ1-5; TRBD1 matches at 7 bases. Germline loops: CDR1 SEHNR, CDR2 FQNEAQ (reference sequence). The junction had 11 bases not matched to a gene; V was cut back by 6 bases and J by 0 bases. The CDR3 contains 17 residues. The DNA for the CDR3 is TGTGCCAGCAGGGAGGACAGGATGTCCCATAGCAATCAGCCCCAGCATTTT. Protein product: CASREDRMSHSNQPQHF.

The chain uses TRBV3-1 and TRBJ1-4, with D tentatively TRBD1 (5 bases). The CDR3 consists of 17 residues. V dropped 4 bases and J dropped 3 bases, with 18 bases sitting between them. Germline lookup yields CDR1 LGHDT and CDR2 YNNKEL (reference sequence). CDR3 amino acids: CASSLGGTPPSNEKLFF. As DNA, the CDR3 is TGTGCCAGCAGCCTCGGGGGGACCCCCCCATCTAATGAAAAACTGTTTTTT.

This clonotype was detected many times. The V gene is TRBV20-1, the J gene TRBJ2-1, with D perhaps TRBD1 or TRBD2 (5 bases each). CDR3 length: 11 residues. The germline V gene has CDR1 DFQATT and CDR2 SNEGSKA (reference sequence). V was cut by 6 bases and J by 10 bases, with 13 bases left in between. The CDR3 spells CSATMGREQFF. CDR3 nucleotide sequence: TGCAGTGCAACTATGGGACGAGAGCAGTTCTTC.

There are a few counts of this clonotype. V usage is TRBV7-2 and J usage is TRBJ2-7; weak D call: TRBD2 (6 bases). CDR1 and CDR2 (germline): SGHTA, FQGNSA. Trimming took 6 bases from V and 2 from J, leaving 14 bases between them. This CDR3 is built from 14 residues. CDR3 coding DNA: TGTGCCAGCAGGCGGGTTAGCGGCCCCTACGAGCAGTACTTC. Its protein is CASRRVSGPYEQYF.

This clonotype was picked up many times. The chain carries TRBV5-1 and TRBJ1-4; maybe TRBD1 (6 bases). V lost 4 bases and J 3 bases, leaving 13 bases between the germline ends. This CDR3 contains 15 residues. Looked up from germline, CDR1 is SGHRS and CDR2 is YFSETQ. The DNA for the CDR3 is TGCGCCAGCAGCCTGACAGGACGTCCTAATGAAAAACTGTTTTTT. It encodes CASSLTGRPNEKLFF. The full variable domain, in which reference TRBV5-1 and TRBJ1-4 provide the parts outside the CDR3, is KAGVTQTPRYLIKTRGQQVTLSCSPISGHRSVSWYQQTPGQGLQFLFEYFSETQRNKGNFPGRFSGRQFSNSRSEMNVSTLELGDSALYLCASSLTGRPNEKLFFGSGTQLSVL.

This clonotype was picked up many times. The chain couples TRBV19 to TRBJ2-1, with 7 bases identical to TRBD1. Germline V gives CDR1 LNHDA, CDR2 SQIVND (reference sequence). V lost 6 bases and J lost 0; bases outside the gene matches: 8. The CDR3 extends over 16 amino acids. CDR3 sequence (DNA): TGTGCCAGTAGACACATAGGGGGCCTCTCCTACAATGAGCAGTTCTTC. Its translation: CASRHIGGLSYNEQFF.

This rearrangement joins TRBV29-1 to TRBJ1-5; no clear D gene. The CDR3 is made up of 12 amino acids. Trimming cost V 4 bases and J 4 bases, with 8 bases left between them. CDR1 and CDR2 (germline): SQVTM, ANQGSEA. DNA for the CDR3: TGCAGCGTTGTAAGTGGTAATCAGCCCCAGCATTTT. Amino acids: CSVVSGNQPQHF.

CDR3 residues: CASSSAGGLAGRNEQFF. As DNA, the CDR3 is TGTGCCAGCAGCTCGGCAGGCGGACTAGCGGGACGGAATGAGCAGTTCTTC. V gene TRBV11-2 combines with J gene TRBJ2-1; 12 bases line up with TRBD2. The germline V gene has CDR1 SGHAT and CDR2 FQNNGV. The CDR3 spans 17 residues. With 4 bases clipped from V and 7 bases from J, the junction kept 11 bases outside the gene matches.

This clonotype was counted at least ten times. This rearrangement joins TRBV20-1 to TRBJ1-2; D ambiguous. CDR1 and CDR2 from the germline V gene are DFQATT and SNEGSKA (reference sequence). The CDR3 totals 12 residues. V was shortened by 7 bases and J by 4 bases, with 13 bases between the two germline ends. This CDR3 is CSGTGGTYGYTF. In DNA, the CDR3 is TGCAGTGGGACGGGCGGAACCTATGGCTACACCTTC.

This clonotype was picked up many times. This chain's CDR3 is CAISAVGRTGELFF. The CDR3 coding sequence is TGTGCCATCAGTGCTGTTGGCCGCACCGGGGAGCTGTTTTTT. J is TRBJ2-2 and V is TRBV10-3; D gene unclear. The CDR3 sequence is 14 residues long. Germline assignment: CDR1 ENHRY and CDR2 SYGVKD. V lost 4 bases and J lost 4, with 10 bases in between.

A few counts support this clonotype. The CDR3 spells CASRHWREGRDTQYF. The CDR3 bases are TGTGCCAGCAGACATTGGCGGGAGGGGCGGGATACGCAGTATTTT. The rearrangement links TRBV11-2 to TRBJ2-3, with 9 positions matching TRBD2. Trimming at V came to 6 bases and at J to 6 bases, leaving 10 bases not matched to a gene. The CDR3 sequence is 15 residues long. Germline V gene sequence: CDR1 SGHAT, CDR2 FQNNGV. Supplemented by reference TRBV11-2 and TRBJ2-3, the full variable domain reads EAGVAQSPRYKIIEKRQSVAFWCNPISGHATLYWYQQILGQGPKLLIQFQNNGVVDDSQLPKDRFSAERLKGVDSTLKIQPAKLEDSAVYLCASRHWREGRDTQYFGPGTRLTVL.

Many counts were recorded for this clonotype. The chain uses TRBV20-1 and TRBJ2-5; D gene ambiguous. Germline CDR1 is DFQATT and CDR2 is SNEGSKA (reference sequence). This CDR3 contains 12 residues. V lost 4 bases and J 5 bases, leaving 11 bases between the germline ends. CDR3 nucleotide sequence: TGCAGTGCTACTCATGGCGTCGAGACCCAGTACTTC. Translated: CSATHGVETQYF.